These 13 T cell receptor beta chains came from one sample sequenced in a study of memory CD4+ T cells and cytomegalovirus serostatus. TCRdb's table, derived via immunoSEQ multiplex PCR, lists solely in-frame clones and lacks some. The sample contains some 65,000 clones, roughly 75% of which appear only once. Single viable CD3+CD4+CD8-CD45RO+ cells were sorted as the memory CD4+ T cells. The sequencing input was memory CD4+ T cells from blood. These receptors were collected from an adult in good health and CMV-seronegative. Some clones in this sample may be carry-over from other donors' samples.

A single count supports this clone. The gene calls are TRBV5-1 and TRBJ1-1, with D possibly being TRBD1 (5 bases). V gave up 0 bases and J gave up 7 bases, with 13 bases separating them. Germline lookup yields CDR1 SGHRS and CDR2 YFSETQ. The CDR3 is 14 amino acids. CDR3 nucleotide sequence: TGCGCCAGCAGCTTGGAAAAGGGGCGTAATGAAGCTTTCTTT. This encodes CASSLEKGRNEAFF.

V gene TRBV18 combines with J gene TRBJ1-1, with D hard to call. V was shortened by 2 bases and J by 0 bases, with 10 bases between the two germline ends. CDR3 length: 15 amino acids. Germline V lookup: CDR1 KGHSH, CDR2 LQKENI. This chain's CDR3 is CASSPNEVMNTEAFF. In nucleotides, the CDR3 is TGTGCCAGCTCACCAAACGAGGTGATGAACACTGAAGCTTTCTTT.

CDR3 in DNA: TGCGCCAGCAGCCAAGGTGCAGGGTTTAGTGAAAAACTGTTTTTT. It is translated as CASSQGAGFSEKLFF. The rearrangement joins TRBV4-3 to TRBJ1-4, with a weak D call TRBD1 (5 bases). Trimming removed 1 base at V and 7 bases at J, with 13 bases between. This CDR3 contains 15 residues. The germline gives CDR1 LGHNA, CDR2 YSLEER.

The gene calls are TRBV11-3 and TRBJ2-1; 8 bases fit TRBD2. CDR3 size: 14 residues. CDR1 and CDR2 from the germline V gene are SGHNT and YENEEA. V gave up 5 bases and J gave up 5 bases; unmatched junction bases: 5. DNA for the CDR3: TGTGCCAGCAGCGTCGGGAGGGGCAACAATGAGCAGTTCTTC. Amino acid sequence: CASSVGRGNNEQFF. Variable domain in full (rest from reference TRBV11-3 and TRBJ2-1): EAGVVQSPRYKIIEKKQPVAFWCNPISGHNTLYWYLQNLGQGPELLIRYENEEAVDDSQLPKDRFSAERLKGVDSTLKIQPAELGDSAVYLCASSVGRGNNEQFFGPGTRLTVL.

The chain combines TRBV28 with TRBJ1-1; D uncertain. In germline, CDR1 is MDHEN, CDR2 SYDVKM. The germline V and J ends were trimmed by 1 base and 5 bases, with 8 bases remaining between them. The CDR3 has 13 residues. CDR3 nucleotides: TGTGCCAGCAGTTTATTGGTAGGGACTGAAGCTTTCTTT. Its translation: CASSLLVGTEAFF.

The gene calls are TRBV10-3 and TRBJ2-7, with TRBD1 identical over 9 bases. V lost 6 bases to trimming and J lost 3 bases; unmatched junction nucleotides: 6. CDR3 length: 14 residues. In germline, CDR1 is ENHRY, CDR2 SYGVKD. CDR3 DNA sequence: TGTGCCATCAGCCGGGACAGGGAGGGCTACGAGCAGTACTTC. As protein: CAISRDREGYEQYF.

This clone occurred once. The chain recombines TRBV5-5 with TRBJ1-5; D is ambiguous. This CDR3 has 16 amino acids. Germline CDR1 and CDR2: SGHKS and YYEKEE (reference sequence). Trimming removed 0 bases at V and 0 bases at J, with 10 bases between. The CDR3 DNA is TGTGCCAGCAGCTTGGGGCGGATTGCTAGCAATCAGCCCCAGCATTTT. It encodes CASSLGRIASNQPQHF.

The genes are TRBV13 and TRBJ2-3; TRBD2 aligns across 12 bases. CDR3 length equals 17 residues. The junction had 9 bases not matched to a gene; V was cut back by 5 bases and J by 3 bases. In germline, CDR1 is PRHDT, CDR2 FYEKMQ (reference sequence). In DNA form, the CDR3 reads TGTGCCAGCAGCCCCCCCCTAGCGGGGGGGCCAACAGATACGCAGTATTTT. It is translated as CASSPPLAGGPTDTQYF. Together with reference TRBV13 and TRBJ2-3, the CDR3 gives the full variable domain: AAGVIQSPRHLIKEKRETATLKCYPIPRHDTVYWYQQGPGQDPQFLISFYEKMQSDKGSIPDRFSAQQFSDYHSELNMSSLELGDSALYFCASSPPLAGGPTDTQYFGPGTRLTVL.

The chain has TRBV30 and TRBJ1-1; TRBD1 is a possible D gene (5 bases). Deletions cut 4 bases from V and 4 bases from J, with 13 bases between. The CDR3 contains 13 residues. CDR1 GTSNPN and CDR2 SVGIG come from the germline V gene (reference sequence). CDR3 nucleotide sequence: TGTGCCTGGACGGCAGGGCGGGCCACTGAAGCTTTCTTT. Amino acid sequence: CAWTAGRATEAFF.

The V call is TRBV7-6, the J call TRBJ2-5, with D unclear. This CDR3 comprises 14 residues. CDR1 and CDR2 from the germline V gene are SGHVS and FNYEAQ. Trimming removed 5 bases at V and 1 base at J, with 11 bases between. The CDR3 here is CASSPSLAQETQYF. The CDR3 DNA is TGTGCCAGCAGCCCCTCTCTCGCCCAAGAGACCCAGTACTTC.

The chain uses TRBV7-8 and TRBJ2-4; unclear D gene. Germline-derived CDR1 and CDR2 are SGHVS and FQNEAQ. The CDR3 has 16 residues. The V and J ends lost 2 bases and 0 bases respectively, with 11 bases between them. CDR3 nucleotides: TGTGCCAGCAGCTTAAGTCCGTTTCTAGCCAAAAACATTCAGTACTTC. It yields the protein CASSLSPFLAKNIQYF.

On this clone itself: It is unclear where the CDR3 begins or ends on the DNA, so no DNA is shown, and the CDR3 is as TCRdb lists it. V and J are TRBV2 and TRBJ1-3. Germline CDR1 and CDR2: SNHLY and FYNNEI. The CDR3 comprises 13 residues, both ends counted. This CDR3 is CASTAARGNTIYF.

The chain recombines TRBV7-8 with TRBJ2-3; no definite D call. Trimming left V 6 bases short and J 4 bases short, with 14 bases between. The CDR3 contains 14 residues. CDR1 is SGHVS, CDR2 FQNEAQ, per germline. The CDR3 DNA follows: TGTGCCAGCAGGGGAAGAGTGATTGCAGATACGCAGTATTTT. Amino acid sequence: CASRGRVIADTQYF.